One TCR beta chain is described in this entry. Data came from immunoSEQ multiplex PCR; TCRdb stores just in-frame clones and leaves some out. Here the sample spans about 200,000 clones, about nine tenths being singletons. The CDR3 loop spans 14 amino acids. Per germline, CDR1 SEHNR and CDR2 FQNEAQ (reference sequence). Trimming stripped 7 bases from V and 0 bases from J, with 12 bases between. The sample belongs to a study of blood T cell repertoires in COVID-19. Turning to the study itself: PBMCs, B-cell-depleted T cells, or T cells were the source of the cDNA or gDNA that made up the material.

Material: PBMCs or T cells enriched from blood (not recorded which). The chain couples TRBV7-9 to TRBJ1-1; no definite D call. This receptor was identified in a woman aged 25 to 45 with acute COVID-19. CDR3 residues: CASIPTGLNTEAFF. The CDR3 coding sequence is TGTGCCAGCATCCCAACTGGGCTGAACACTGAAGCTTTCTTT.